This entry is about one T cell receptor beta chain. Method: immunoSEQ multiplex PCR; TCRdb's copy keeps in-frame clones and lacks some. The table includes tens of thousands of clones, around 93% detected once. The data were obtained in a study of PD-1 and CTLA-4 blockade in melanoma. The CDR3 is 15 residues long. V lost 8 bases to trimming and J lost 4 bases, with 20 bases between them. Germline assignment: CDR1 SGHAT and CDR2 FQNNGV. The starting material was CD8+ T cells from peripheral blood, obtained from a patient given anti-PD-1 treatment. This TCR was sampled from a human donor with melanoma. V gene TRBV11-2 combines with J gene TRBJ1-2; D may be TRBD1 (6 bases). This chain's CDR3 is CASGPGTQLAYGYTF. CDR3 nucleotide sequence: TGTGCCAGCGGCCCGGGGACACAATTAGCCTATGGCTACACCTTC.